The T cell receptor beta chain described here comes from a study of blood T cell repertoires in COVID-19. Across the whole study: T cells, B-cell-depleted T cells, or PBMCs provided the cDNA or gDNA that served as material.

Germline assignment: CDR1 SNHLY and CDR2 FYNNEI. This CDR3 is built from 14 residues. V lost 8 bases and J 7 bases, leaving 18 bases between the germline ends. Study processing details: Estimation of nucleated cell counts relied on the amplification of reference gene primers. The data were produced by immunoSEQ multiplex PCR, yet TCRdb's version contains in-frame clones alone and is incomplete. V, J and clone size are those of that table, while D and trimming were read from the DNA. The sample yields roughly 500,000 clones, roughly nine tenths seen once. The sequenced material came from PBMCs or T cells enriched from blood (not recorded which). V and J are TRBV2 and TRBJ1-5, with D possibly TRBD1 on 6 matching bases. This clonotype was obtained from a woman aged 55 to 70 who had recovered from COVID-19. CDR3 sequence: CASVEGGWGQPQHF. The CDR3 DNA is TGTGCCAGCGTCGAGGGGGGGTGGGGACAGCCCCAGCATTTT.